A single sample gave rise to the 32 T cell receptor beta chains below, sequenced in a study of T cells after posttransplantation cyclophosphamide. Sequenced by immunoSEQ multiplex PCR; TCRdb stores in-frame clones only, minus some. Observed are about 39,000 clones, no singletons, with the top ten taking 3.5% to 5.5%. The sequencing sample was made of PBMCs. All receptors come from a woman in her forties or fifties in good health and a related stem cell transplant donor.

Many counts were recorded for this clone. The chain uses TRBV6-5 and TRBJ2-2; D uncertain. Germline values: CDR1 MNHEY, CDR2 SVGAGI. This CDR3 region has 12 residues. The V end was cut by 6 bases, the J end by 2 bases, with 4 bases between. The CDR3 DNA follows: TGTGCCAGCAGGCTAAACACCGGGGAGCTGTTTTTT. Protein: CASRLNTGELFF.

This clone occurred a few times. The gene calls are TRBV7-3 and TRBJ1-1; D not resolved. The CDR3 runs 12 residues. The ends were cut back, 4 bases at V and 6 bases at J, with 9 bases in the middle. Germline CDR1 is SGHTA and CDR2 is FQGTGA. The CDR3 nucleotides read TGTGCCAGCAGCTATGCGGGGTCTGAAGCTTTCTTT. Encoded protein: CASSYAGSEAFF.

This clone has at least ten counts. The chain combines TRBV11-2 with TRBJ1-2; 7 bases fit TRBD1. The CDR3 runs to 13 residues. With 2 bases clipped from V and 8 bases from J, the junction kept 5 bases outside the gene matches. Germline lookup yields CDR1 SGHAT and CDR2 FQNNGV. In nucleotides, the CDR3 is TGTGCCAGCAGCTTATTGTCAGGGGGAGGCTACACCTTC. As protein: CASSLLSGGGYTF.

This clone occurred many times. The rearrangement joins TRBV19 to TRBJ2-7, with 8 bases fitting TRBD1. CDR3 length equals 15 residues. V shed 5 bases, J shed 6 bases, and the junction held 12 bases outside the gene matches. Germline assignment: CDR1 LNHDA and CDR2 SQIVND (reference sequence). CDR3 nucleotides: TGTGCCAGTAGTCCCCTGGACAGGGCCCTAGGCGAGCAGTACTTC. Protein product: CASSPLDRALGEQYF.

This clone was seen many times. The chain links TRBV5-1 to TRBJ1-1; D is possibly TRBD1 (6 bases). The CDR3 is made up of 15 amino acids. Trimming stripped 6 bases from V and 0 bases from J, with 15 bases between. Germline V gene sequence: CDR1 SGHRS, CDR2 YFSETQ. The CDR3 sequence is CASNRDNDMNTEAFF. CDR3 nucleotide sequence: TGCGCCAGCAACCGGGACAACGACATGAACACTGAAGCTTTCTTT.

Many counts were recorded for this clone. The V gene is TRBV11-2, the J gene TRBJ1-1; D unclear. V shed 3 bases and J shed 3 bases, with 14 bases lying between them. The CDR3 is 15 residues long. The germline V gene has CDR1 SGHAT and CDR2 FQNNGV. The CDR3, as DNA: TGTGCCAGCAGCTTTGTTCCTGTCGTTTACACTGAAGCTTTCTTT. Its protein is CASSFVPVVYTEAFF.

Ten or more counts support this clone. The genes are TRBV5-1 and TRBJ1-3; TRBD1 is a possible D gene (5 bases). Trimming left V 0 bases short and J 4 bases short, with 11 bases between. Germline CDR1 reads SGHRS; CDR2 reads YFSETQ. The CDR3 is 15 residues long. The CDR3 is CASSLVGGAGNTIYF. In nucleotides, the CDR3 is TGCGCCAGCAGCTTGGTCGGGGGAGCAGGAAACACCATATATTTT. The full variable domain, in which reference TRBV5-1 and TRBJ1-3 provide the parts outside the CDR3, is KAGVTQTPRYLIKTRGQQVTLSCSPISGHRSVSWYQQTPGQGLQFLFEYFSETQRNKGNFPGRFSGRQFSNSRSEMNVSTLELGDSALYLCASSLVGGAGNTIYFGEGSWLTVV.

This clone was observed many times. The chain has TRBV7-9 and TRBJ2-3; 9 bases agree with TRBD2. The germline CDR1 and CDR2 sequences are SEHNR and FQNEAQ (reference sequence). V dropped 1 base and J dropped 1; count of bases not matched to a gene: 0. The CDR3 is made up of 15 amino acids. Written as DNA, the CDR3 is TGTGCCAGCAGCTTAGGGACTAGCGGCACAGATACGCAGTATTTT. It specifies CASSLGTSGTDTQYF.

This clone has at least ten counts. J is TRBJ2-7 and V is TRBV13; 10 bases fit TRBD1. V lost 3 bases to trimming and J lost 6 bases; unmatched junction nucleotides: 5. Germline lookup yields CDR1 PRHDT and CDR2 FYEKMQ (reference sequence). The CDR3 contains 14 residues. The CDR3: CASSLWDRGSEQYF. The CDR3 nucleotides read TGTGCCAGCAGCTTGTGGGACAGGGGAAGCGAGCAGTACTTC.

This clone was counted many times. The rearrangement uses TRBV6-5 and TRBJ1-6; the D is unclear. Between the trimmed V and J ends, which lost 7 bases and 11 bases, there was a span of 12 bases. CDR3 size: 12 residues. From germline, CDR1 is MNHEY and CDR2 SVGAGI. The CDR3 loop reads CASTSFGAPLHF. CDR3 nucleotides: TGTGCCAGCACCTCTTTCGGGGCACCCCTCCACTTT.

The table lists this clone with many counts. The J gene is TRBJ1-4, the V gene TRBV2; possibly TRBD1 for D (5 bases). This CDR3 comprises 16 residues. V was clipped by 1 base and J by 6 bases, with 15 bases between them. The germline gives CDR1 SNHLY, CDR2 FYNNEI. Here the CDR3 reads CASSEVGGGRDEKLFF. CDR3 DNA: TGTGCCAGCAGTGAAGTGGGGGGGGGTCGAGATGAAAAACTGTTTTTT.

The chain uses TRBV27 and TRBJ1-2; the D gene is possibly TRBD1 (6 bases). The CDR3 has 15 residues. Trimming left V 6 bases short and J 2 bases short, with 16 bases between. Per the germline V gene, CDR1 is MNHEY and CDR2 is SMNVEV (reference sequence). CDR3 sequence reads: CASSTKGVPNYGYTF. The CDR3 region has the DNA TGTGCCAGCAGCACAAAGGGGGTCCCAAACTATGGCTACACCTTC.

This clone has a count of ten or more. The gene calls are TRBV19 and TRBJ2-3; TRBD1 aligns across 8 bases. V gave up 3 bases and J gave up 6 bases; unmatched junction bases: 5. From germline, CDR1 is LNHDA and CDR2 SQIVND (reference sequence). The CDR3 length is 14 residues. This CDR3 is CASSMGQEGDTQYF. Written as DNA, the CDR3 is TGTGCCAGTAGTATGGGACAGGAGGGGGATACGCAGTATTTT. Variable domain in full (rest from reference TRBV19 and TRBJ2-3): DGGITQSPKYLFRKEGQNVTLSCEQNLNHDAMYWYRQDPGQGLRLIYYSQIVNDFQKGDIAEGYSVSREKKESFPLTVTSAQKNPTAFYLCASSMGQEGDTQYFGPGTRLTVL.

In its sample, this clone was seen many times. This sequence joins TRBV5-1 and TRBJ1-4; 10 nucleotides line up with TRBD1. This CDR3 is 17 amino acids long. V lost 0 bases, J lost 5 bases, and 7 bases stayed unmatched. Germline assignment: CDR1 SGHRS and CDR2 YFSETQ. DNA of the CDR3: TGCGCCAGCAGCTTGGGGACAGGGGGAAGGCCAAATGAAAAACTGTTTTTT. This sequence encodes CASSLGTGGRPNEKLFF.

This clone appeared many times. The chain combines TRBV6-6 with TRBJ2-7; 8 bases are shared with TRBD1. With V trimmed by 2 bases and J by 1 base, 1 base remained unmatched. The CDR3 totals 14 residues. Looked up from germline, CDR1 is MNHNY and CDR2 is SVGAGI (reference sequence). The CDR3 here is CASSYGQGSYEQYF. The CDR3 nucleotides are TGTGCCAGCAGTTACGGACAGGGATCCTACGAGCAGTACTTC.

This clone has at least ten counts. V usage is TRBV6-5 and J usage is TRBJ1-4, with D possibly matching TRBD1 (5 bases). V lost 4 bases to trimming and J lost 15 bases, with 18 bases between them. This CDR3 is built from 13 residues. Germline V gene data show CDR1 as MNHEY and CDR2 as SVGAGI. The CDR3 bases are TGTGCCAGCAGTTCCTATGGGGGGGTTCGGATGTTTTTT. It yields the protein CASSSYGGVRMFF.

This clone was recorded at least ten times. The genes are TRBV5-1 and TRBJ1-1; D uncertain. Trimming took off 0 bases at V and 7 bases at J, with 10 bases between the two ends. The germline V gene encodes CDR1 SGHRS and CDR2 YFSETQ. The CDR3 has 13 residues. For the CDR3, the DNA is TGCGCCAGCAGCTTGGCCGACGGAGATGAAGCTTTCTTT. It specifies CASSLADGDEAFF.

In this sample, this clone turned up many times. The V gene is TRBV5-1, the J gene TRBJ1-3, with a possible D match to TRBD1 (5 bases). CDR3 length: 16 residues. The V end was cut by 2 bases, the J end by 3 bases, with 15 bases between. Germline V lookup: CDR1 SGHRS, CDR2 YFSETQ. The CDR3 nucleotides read TGCGCCAGCAGCTTATATGGGGCCTCTGGTGGAAACACCATATATTTT. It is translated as CASSLYGASGGNTIYF.

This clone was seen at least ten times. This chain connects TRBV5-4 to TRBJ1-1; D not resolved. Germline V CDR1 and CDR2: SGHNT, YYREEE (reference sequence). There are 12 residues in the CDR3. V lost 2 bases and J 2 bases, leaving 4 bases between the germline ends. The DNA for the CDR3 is TGTGCCAGCAGCTTCACAAACACTGAAGCTTTCTTT. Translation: CASSFTNTEAFF.

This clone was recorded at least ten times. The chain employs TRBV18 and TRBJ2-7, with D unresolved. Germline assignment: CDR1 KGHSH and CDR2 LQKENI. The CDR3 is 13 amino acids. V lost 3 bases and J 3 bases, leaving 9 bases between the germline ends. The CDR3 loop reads CASSPRQLYEQYF. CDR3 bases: TGTGCCAGCTCACCCCGACAACTCTACGAGCAGTACTTC.

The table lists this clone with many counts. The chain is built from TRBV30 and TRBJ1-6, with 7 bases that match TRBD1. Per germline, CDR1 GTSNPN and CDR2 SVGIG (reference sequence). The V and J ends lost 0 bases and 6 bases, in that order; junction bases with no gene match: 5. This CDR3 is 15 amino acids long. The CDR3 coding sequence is TGTGCCTGGAGTGTAAGACAGGGAGGTAATTCACCCCTCCACTTT. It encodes CAWSVRQGGNSPLHF.

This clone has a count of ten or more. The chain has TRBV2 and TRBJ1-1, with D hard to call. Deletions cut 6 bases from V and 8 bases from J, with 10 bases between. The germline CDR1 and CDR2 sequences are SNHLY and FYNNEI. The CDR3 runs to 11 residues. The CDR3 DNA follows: TGTGCCAGCAGGGAGGGTCTCGAAGCTTTCTTT. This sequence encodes CASREGLEAFF.

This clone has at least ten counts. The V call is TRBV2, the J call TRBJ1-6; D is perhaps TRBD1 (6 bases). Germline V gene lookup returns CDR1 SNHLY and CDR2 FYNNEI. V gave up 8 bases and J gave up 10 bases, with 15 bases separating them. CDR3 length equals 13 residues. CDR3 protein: CASGETGVSPLHF. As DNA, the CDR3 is TGTGCCAGCGGGGAGACAGGTGTATCACCCCTCCACTTT.

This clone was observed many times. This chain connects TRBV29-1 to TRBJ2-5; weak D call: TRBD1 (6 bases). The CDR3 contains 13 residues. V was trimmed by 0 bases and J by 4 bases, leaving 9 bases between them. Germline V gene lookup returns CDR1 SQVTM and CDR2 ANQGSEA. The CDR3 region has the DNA TGCAGCGTTGAAGAGGGGGCGCGAGAGACCCAGTACTTC. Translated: CSVEEGARETQYF.

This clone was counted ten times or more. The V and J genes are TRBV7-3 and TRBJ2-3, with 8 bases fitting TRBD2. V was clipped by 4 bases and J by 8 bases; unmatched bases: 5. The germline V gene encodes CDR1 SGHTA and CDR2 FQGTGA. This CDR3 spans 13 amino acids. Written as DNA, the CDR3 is TGTGCCAGCAGCTCAGCCCGGGAGGGTACGCAGTATTTT. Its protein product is CASSSAREGTQYF.

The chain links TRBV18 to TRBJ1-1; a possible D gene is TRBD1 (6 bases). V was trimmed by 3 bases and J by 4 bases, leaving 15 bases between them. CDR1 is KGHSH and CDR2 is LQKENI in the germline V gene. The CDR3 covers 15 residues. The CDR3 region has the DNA TGTGCCAGCTCACCGGGGGGGGCAAGAGGCACTGAAGCTTTCTTT. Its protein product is CASSPGGARGTEAFF.

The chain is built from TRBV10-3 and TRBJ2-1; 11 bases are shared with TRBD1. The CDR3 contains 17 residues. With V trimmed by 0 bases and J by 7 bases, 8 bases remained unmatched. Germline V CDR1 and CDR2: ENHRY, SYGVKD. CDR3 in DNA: TGTGCCATCAGTGAGTCCTTGGGACAGGGGGTAAAAAATGAGCAGTTCTTC. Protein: CAISESLGQGVKNEQFF.

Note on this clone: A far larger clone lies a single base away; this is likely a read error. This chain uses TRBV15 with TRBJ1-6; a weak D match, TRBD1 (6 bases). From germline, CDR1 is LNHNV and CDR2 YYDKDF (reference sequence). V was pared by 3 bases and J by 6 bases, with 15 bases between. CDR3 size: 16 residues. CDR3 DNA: TGTGCCACCAGCAGTACACAGGGATTTACTAATTCACCCCTCCACTTT. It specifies CATSSTQGFTNSPLHF.

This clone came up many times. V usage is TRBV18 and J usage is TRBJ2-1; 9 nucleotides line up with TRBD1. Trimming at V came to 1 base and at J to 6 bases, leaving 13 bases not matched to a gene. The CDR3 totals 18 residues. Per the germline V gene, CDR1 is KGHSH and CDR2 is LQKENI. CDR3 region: CASSPQALDRGTFNEQFF. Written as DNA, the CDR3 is TGTGCCAGCTCACCACAGGCCCTGGACAGGGGAACTTTCAATGAGCAGTTCTTC.

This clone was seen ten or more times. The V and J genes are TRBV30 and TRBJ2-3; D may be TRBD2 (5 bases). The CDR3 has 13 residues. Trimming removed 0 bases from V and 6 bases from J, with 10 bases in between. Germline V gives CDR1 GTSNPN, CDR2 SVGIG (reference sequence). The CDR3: CAWSVKGADTQYF. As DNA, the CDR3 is TGTGCCTGGAGTGTAAAGGGAGCGGATACGCAGTATTTT.

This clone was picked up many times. CDR3 sequence: CASTRWVGTGETEAFF. The CDR3 DNA reads TGTGCCAGCACCCGGTGGGTAGGGACAGGGGAAACTGAAGCTTTCTTT. The chain combines TRBV7-9 with TRBJ1-1, with 10 bases identical to TRBD1. Germline V gene lookup returns CDR1 SEHNR and CDR2 FQNEAQ (reference sequence). V shed 7 bases and J 5 bases; nucleotides not matched to a gene: 13. The CDR3 extends over 16 amino acids.

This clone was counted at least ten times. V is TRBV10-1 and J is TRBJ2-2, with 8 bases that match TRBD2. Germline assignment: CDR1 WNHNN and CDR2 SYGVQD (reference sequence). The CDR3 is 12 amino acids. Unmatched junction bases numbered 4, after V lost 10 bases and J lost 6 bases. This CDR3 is CATASGPGELFF. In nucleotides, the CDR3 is TGCGCCACCGCTAGCGGGCCCGGGGAGCTGTTTTTT.